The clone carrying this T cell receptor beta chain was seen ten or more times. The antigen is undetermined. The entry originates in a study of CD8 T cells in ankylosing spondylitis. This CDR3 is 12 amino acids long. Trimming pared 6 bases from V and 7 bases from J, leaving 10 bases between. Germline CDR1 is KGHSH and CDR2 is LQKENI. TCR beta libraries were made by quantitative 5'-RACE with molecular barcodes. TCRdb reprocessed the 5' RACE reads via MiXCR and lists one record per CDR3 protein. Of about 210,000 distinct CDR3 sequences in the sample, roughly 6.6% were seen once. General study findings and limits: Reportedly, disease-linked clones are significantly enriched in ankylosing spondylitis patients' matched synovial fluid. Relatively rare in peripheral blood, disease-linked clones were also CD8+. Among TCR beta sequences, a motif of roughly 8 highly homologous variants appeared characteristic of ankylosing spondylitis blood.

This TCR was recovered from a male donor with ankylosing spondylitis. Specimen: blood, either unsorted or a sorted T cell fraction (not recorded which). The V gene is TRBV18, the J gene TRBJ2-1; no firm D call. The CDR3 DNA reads TGTGCCAGCTCCCCGGGTAGTAATGAGCAGTTCTTC. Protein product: CASSPGSNEQFF.